What follows are 18 T cell receptor beta chains derived from one specimen sequenced in a study of T cell repertoires in cytomegalovirus infection (dated by TCRdb to about 2019). The reads were generated on an Illumina HiSeq 1500. In TCRdb, the public reads were trimmed at Q25 with fastp and aligned with MiXCR, with productive beta chains retained. Every distinct CDR3 protein forms one entry, paired with its most common genes and DNA. A total of about 530,000 distinct CDR3 sequences appear in this sample, approximately 26% of them only once. The leading ten clones occupy 13% of the sample. The sample comprised PBMCs. The source is a human donor in good health (CMV status not recorded). Some clones in this sample may be carry-over from other donors' samples.

There are a few counts of this clonotype. The V gene is TRBV15, the J gene TRBJ1-5; D unresolved. Looked up from germline, CDR1 is LNHNV and CDR2 is YYDKDF (reference sequence). This CDR3 is 14 amino acids long. Trimming took 5 bases from V and 0 from J, leaving 8 bases between them. The DNA for the CDR3 is TGTGCCACCAGCCCTGGGTATAGCAATCAGCCCCAGCATTTT. It yields the protein CATSPGYSNQPQHF.

This chain joins TRBV7-3 and TRBJ2-2, with D tentatively TRBD2 (5 bases). In germline, CDR1 is SGHTA, CDR2 FQGTGA. There are 15 residues in the CDR3. Trimming stripped 1 base from V and 6 bases from J, with 12 bases between. This CDR3 reads CASSLSSGRPGELFF. The CDR3, as DNA: TGTGCCAGCAGCTTAAGTTCGGGAAGACCCGGGGAGCTGTTTTTT. Supplemented by reference TRBV7-3 and TRBJ2-2, the full variable domain reads GAGVSQTPSNKVTEKGKYVELRCDPISGHTALYWYRQSLGQGPEFLIYFQGTGAADDSGLPNDRFFAVRPEGSVSTLKIQRTERGDSAVYLCASSLSSGRPGELFFGEGSRLTVL.

This clonotype was recorded many times. The genes are TRBV7-2 and TRBJ2-1; a weak D match, TRBD1 (5 bases). Deletions cut 5 bases from V and 12 bases from J, with 17 bases between. The CDR3 sequence is 13 residues long. Germline CDR1 SGHTA, CDR2 FQGNSA. DNA of the CDR3: TGTGCCAGCAGCGACGGACAAGCGAGGTGGCAGTTCTTC. It is translated as CASSDGQARWQFF.

J is TRBJ1-6 and V is TRBV7-3, with TRBD1 as a possible D gene (5 bases). The CDR3 runs to 15 residues. The V gene lost 0 bases and the J gene lost 7 bases, with 10 bases spanning the gap. Germline V gives CDR1 SGHTA, CDR2 FQGTGA. The CDR3 here is CASSLTSGMNSPLHF. CDR3 DNA: TGTGCCAGCAGCTTAACTTCAGGGATGAATTCACCCCTCCACTTT.

This clonotype was seen a handful of times. The rearrangement links TRBV19 to TRBJ1-1; D is perhaps TRBD1 (5 bases). CDR3 length: 13 amino acids. Germline CDR1 and CDR2: LNHDA and SQIVND (reference sequence). V was cut by 4 bases and J by 10 bases, with 16 bases left in between. CDR3 DNA sequence: TGTGCCAGTAGTAGCCGGGGCCTAAGGGGAGCTTTCTTT. Translation gives CASSSRGLRGAFF. The complete variable domain, with remaining parts taken from reference TRBV19 and TRBJ1-1, reads DGGITQSPKYLFRKEGQNVTLSCEQNLNHDAMYWYRQDPGQGLRLIYYSQIVNDFQKGDIAEGYSVSREKKESFPLTVTSAQKNPTAFYLCASSSRGLRGAFFGQGTRLTVV.

This clonotype was seen many times. The chain has TRBV7-3 and TRBJ2-4; TRBD2 matches 7 bases. V shed 5 bases, J shed 8 bases, and the junction held 12 bases outside the gene matches. This CDR3 has 15 residues. Germline values: CDR1 SGHTA, CDR2 FQGTGA. DNA for the CDR3: TGTGCCAGCAGCGCTAGCGGAGGGAAAGGGGACATTCAGTACTTC. It encodes CASSASGGKGDIQYF. The full variable domain, in which reference TRBV7-3 and TRBJ2-4 provide the parts outside the CDR3, is GAGVSQTPSNKVTEKGKYVELRCDPISGHTALYWYRQSLGQGPEFLIYFQGTGAADDSGLPNDRFFAVRPEGSVSTLKIQRTERGDSAVYLCASSASGGKGDIQYFGAGTRLSVL.

A few counts support this clonotype. This chain joins TRBV7-2 and TRBJ2-7; perhaps TRBD2 as D (5 bases). The CDR3 has 15 amino acids. Trimming removed 4 bases from V and 2 bases from J, with 15 bases in between. Germline assignment: CDR1 SGHTA and CDR2 FQGNSA. In nucleotides, the CDR3 is TGTGCCAGCAGCTCCCCTGGACTCACTCCCTACGAGCAGTACTTC. The encoded protein is CASSSPGLTPYEQYF.

The chain is built from TRBV12-3 or TRBV12-4 and TRBJ2-1; TRBD2 agrees at 11 bases. The CDR3 is 21 residues long. V lost 5 bases and J lost 2; bases outside the gene matches: 20. CDR3: CASSPEAGTSGRIGAYNEQFF. DNA of the CDR3: TGTGCCAGCAGTCCGGAAGCCGGGACTAGCGGACGGATTGGGGCCTACAATGAGCAGTTCTTC.

The V call is TRBV6-6, the J call TRBJ1-1, with a possible D match to TRBD1 (6 bases). Trimming shortened V by 0 bases and J by 8 bases, and 16 bases separated the two germline ends. The CDR3 is 15 residues long. CDR1 and CDR2 (germline): MNHNY, SVGAGI (reference sequence). CDR3 DNA sequence: TGTGCCAGCAGTTACTCGCCAGGGGCCTCCTTCGAAGCTTTCTTT. It is translated as CASSYSPGASFEAFF.

This chain connects TRBV28 to TRBJ1-5, with a weak D call TRBD1 (5 bases). The CDR3 is 16 residues long. Per germline, CDR1 MDHEN and CDR2 SYDVKM. Trimming cost V 6 bases and J 5 bases, with 20 bases left between them. The CDR3, as DNA: TGTGCCAGCAGCCCTGGGAGGAGGGGATTGGATCAGCCCCAGCATTTT. It is translated as CASSPGRRGLDQPQHF.

This chain links TRBV4-3 with TRBJ1-2, with TRBD1 matching over 7 bases. Germline loops: CDR1 LGHNA, CDR2 YSLEER. The length of the CDR3 is 15 residues. The V gene end was trimmed by 2 bases and the J gene end by 8 bases; junction bases not matched to a gene: 11. In DNA, the CDR3 is TGCGCCAGCAGCCAAAGAAAATGGGACAGCGAAGGCTACACCTTC. Translating it yields CASSQRKWDSEGYTF.

CDR3 nucleotides: TGTGCCAGCAGTGAATACAGGCTTAACTCTGGAAACACCATATATTTT. Its translation: CASSEYRLNSGNTIYF. The genes are TRBV6-1 and TRBJ1-3; perhaps TRBD1 as D (5 bases). Germline assignment: CDR1 MNHNS and CDR2 SASEGT. The CDR3 consists of 16 residues. V was shortened by 2 bases and J by 0 bases, with 11 bases between the two germline ends.

This clonotype has just a few counts. V and J are TRBV6-2 or TRBV6-3 and TRBJ2-1; D gene uncertain. Trimming pared 7 bases from V and 0 bases from J, leaving 16 bases between. Germline CDR1 reads MNHEY; CDR2 reads SVGEGT. This CDR3 has 16 residues. The CDR3 reads CASTNSLESSYNEQFF. The CDR3 coding sequence is TGTGCCAGCACTAATAGCCTAGAGAGCTCCTACAATGAGCAGTTCTTC.

The V call is TRBV7-2, the J call TRBJ1-4, with D perhaps TRBD1 (5 bases). V gave up 5 bases and J gave up 4 bases, with 11 bases separating them. This CDR3 comprises 14 residues. Germline loops: CDR1 SGHTA, CDR2 FQGNSA. The CDR3 DNA reads TGTGCCAGCAGCCCGGGACCGAGTAATGAAAAACTGTTTTTT. It codes for CASSPGPSNEKLFF.

In this sample, this clonotype turned up a few times. The rearrangement uses TRBV6-5 and TRBJ2-7, with D possibly TRBD2 on 5 matching bases. There are 17 residues in the CDR3. Germline CDR1 and CDR2: MNHEY and SVGAGI. V was clipped by 0 bases and J by 1 base, with 16 bases between them. CDR3 nucleotide sequence: TGTGCCAGCAGTTACTCAACCCGCGGGCCGTCTTCCTACGAGCAGTACTTC. It codes for CASSYSTRGPSSYEQYF.

A few counts support this clonotype. CDR3: CASRLAVYNEQFF. CDR3 DNA sequence: TGTGCCAGCAGACTAGCGGTCTACAATGAGCAGTTCTTC. V usage is TRBV12-3 or TRBV12-4 and J usage is TRBJ2-1; 8 bases match TRBD2. Trimming took 6 bases from V and 3 from J; bases not matched to a gene: 1. The CDR3 covers 13 residues.

The chain employs TRBV7-2 and TRBJ1-2; D may be TRBD1 (5 bases). The germline V gene encodes CDR1 SGHTA and CDR2 FQGNSA. The CDR3 has 15 residues. The germline V and J ends were trimmed by 0 bases and 7 bases, with 15 bases remaining between them. This CDR3 is CASSLAGWGESGYTF. The CDR3 DNA sequence: TGTGCCAGCAGCTTAGCCGGTTGGGGGGAATCTGGCTACACCTTC. The complete variable domain, with remaining parts taken from reference TRBV7-2 and TRBJ1-2, reads GAGVSQSPSNKVTEKGKDVELRCDPISGHTALYWYRQSLGQGLEFLIYFQGNSAPDKSGLPSDRFSAERTGGSVSTLTIQRTQQEDSAVYLCASSLAGWGESGYTFGSGTRLTVV.

This clonotype was seen ten or more times. This chain links TRBV7-2 with TRBJ2-4; D possibly corresponds to TRBD2 (5 bases). Trimming removed 5 bases from V and 7 bases from J, with 12 bases in between. The length of the CDR3 is 13 residues. Germline V lookup: CDR1 SGHTA, CDR2 FQGNSA. The CDR3 region is CASSPGGGNIQYF. Here the CDR3 DNA reads TGTGCCAGCAGCCCCGGAGGAGGCAACATTCAGTACTTC.